This paragraph reports one T cell receptor (beta chain). Data came from immunoSEQ multiplex PCR; TCRdb stores just in-frame clones and leaves some out. The sample comprises 30,000 to 40,000 clones, approximately 92% of which are singletons, and 4.1% rests with the top ten. These data are taken from a study of technical replicates of blood from a handful of donors. Germline CDR1 and CDR2: DFQATT and SNEGSKA (reference sequence). Trimming stripped 3 bases from V and 7 bases from J, with 7 bases between. The CDR3 contains 11 residues. The chain employs TRBV20-1 and TRBJ2-1, with D possibly matching TRBD2 (6 bases). The sequence was collected from a human donor in good health. Some clones in this sample may be carry-over from other donors' samples. The sample taken for sequencing was PBMCs. The DNA of the CDR3 is TGCAGTGCTAGTCTAGCGAATGAGCAGTTCTTC. It is translated as CSASLANEQFF.